This TCR beta chain was captured in a study of tumor-infiltrating lymphocytes in primary liver carcinoma. Study summary: Patients were both men and women, whose ages ran from 30 to 69 years. Findings and caveats of the study: Among the pair types, tumor region pairs showed more overlap than tumor-adjacent and tumor-blood pairs. Blood had a significantly lower top-250-clone fraction than tumors did (p = 0.039).

The blood RNA (from unsorted whole blood) was obtained, and germline DNA was also extracted. These patients lived with chronic HBV infection and had never been treated. Note on this clonotype: Its antigen is currently unknown. A much larger clone lies one base from this, so it may be a read error.

The CDR3 consists of 14 residues. J lost 6 bases, V lost 7 bases, and 9 bases had no gene match. Using a constant-region primer together with ProtoScript II reverse transcriptase, TCR beta cDNA was made from approximately 500 ng of total RNA. Construction of TCR beta libraries relied on three successive nested multiplex PCR rounds employing slightly modified ARM-PCR. It was with TRBV1-TRBV30 forward primers and a C-beta reverse primer that the first two PCR rounds were run, at roughly 10 cycles each. MiXCR, applied by TCRdb to the multiplex PCR reads, yields one record per CDR3 protein. The data hold some 180,000 distinct CDR3 sequences, with less than 65% observed a single time.

This clonotype was obtained from a man aged 40-49 years with primary liver carcinoma and hepatitis B virus infection. Sample: peripheral blood. The chain links TRBV12-3 or TRBV12-4 to TRBJ2-7, with TRBD1 matching over 10 bases. The CDR3 coding sequence is TGTGCCAGCACCTGGGACAGGGGTGGCGGCGAGCAGTACTTC. Translation gives CASTWDRGGGEQYF.